This TCR beta chain is drawn from a study of blood T cells in healthy people across ages (dated by TCRdb to about 2015). Study-level background: In model experiments, template switching captured about one uniquely barcoded TCR beta cDNA molecule for every two T cells. The donors were split into four age groups: young (average 16 years), middle-aged (more than 35), aged (approximately 60) and long-lived (over 75). The study measured age-related changes in TCR beta repertoire diversity using deep sequencing normalized with unique cDNA molecular identifiers. For two donors (one aged 18 to 30 and one aged 80 or older), the study analyzed two additional independent replicas of 1 million unique cDNA reads from the same blood draw. To avoid experimental bias, donors of different ages were distributed randomly across sequencing lanes. Study-level results and caveats: There was a strong correlation between observed TCR beta diversity and the percentage of naive T cells measured by flow cytometry. Estimates of total diversity based on one million sequenced T cells were regarded as lower bounds and as underestimates. Conclusive comparison of naive and antigen-experienced compartments was prevented by the profiling of bulk unsorted PBMCs. Compared with the aged group, more naive CD4+ T cells, fewer expanded clones and increased TCR diversity were shown by the long-lived group, suggesting age selection. As age increased, observed TCR beta diversity per million T cells dropped in a roughly linear way, and a significant reduction was already evident by age 40. Donor CMV infection status was unknown, potentially confounding age-related changes in expanded clonotypes.

About this clonotype: Its target antigen remains unknown. The sample holds no much larger clone one base away, and base qualities are not on file.

The library relied on 5' RACE. For sequencing, an Illumina HiSeq 2500 was employed. A second PCR of about 7 to 12 cycles was run with a J-beta primer mix and a sample-barcoded 5' primer. A unique molecular identifier was introduced onto each TCR beta cDNA molecule by a template-switch 5' adaptor carrying 12 random nucleotides. Each sample yielded at least 2.5 million CDR3-containing paired-end reads. The Mint cDNA synthesis kit, primed by a TRBC-specific oligonucleotide, was used to synthesize first-strand cDNA from all RNA. Following uracil-DNA glycosylase treatment, all cDNA underwent a first 18-cycle PCR with the universal primers M1SS and BC2_uni_R. Regarding the original processing steps: For normalization, 1 million high-quality reads, each with a distinct molecular identifier, were randomly selected from each sample. Reads sharing molecular identifiers were discarded rather than binned into consensus sequences. MiTCR, with a Q25 quality threshold and the strictest error-elimination algorithm, was used for CDR3 identification, clonotype clustering and error correction. Lower-bound total TCR beta diversity was estimated with a nonparametric unseen species model using Euler transformation. TCRdb's own reprocessing of the public reads used fastp at Q25 and MiXCR and kept productive beta chains. Every entry covers one CDR3 protein and lists the most common genes and DNA from its rows. What appears here as the V and J calls and clone size reflects TCRdb's work, not the paper's. Here the sample has roughly 1.4 million distinct CDR3 sequences; around 55% occur a single time. Under 8.5% of the sample is taken by the ten largest.

Systemically healthy Caucasian individuals from Russia, 35 to 50 in total and aged roughly 6 to 100 years, were included as donors. Ten milliliters of peripheral blood were drawn from each donor into EDTA-treated Vacutainer tubes. Ficoll-Paque density-gradient centrifugation was used to isolate PBMCs, with at least 6.5 million per sample. Total RNA, at least 5 micrograms per sample, was extracted from PBMCs with Trizol reagent. For every donor, an aliquot of PBMCs went through flow cytometry to measure the percentages of naive CD45RAhigh/CD27high T cells. According to the germline V gene (reference sequence), CDR1 reads LNHNV and CDR2 reads YYDKDF. At the junction V is shortened by 0 bases and J by 0 bases, with 15 bases in between. The CDR3 starts with the cysteine, ends with the phenylalanine, and has 18 residues. CDR3 DNA only is kept here, 54 bases in frame from base 1.

The chain links TRBV15 with TRBJ2-1; the D gene could be either TRBD1 or TRBD2, each agreeing at 5 bases. The receptor was isolated from a man between 18 and 29 years old in good health. The sample was blood. CDR3 reads: CATSRDHRGASSYNEQFF. The sequenced DNA is TGTGCCACCAGCAGAGATCACAGAGGGGCAAGCTCCTACAATGAGCAGTTCTTC.